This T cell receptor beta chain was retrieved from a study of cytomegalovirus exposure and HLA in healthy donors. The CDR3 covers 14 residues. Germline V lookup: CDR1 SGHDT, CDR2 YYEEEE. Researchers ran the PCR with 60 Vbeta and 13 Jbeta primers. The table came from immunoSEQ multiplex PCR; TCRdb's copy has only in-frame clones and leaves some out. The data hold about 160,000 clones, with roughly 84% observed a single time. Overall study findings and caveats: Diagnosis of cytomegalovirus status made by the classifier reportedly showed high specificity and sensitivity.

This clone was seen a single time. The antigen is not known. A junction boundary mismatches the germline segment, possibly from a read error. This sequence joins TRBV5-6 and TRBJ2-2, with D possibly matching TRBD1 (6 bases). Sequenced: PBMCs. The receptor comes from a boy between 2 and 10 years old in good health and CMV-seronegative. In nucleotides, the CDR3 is TGTGCCAGCAACAGGTTGAGGGACACCGGGGAGTTGTTTTTT. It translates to CASNRLRDTGELFF.